This TCR beta chain comes out of a study of CD8+CD57+ T cells in acquired aplastic anemia. Study background: On average, healthy donors gave approximately 11 million reads for CD4+ cells.

Study-level findings and limits: In CD8+ cells, Simpson's diversity showed no significant difference between patients and controls. The same twenty-nine CD8+ CDR3 sequences occurred in patients and in controls.

TCR beta VDJ and CDR3 profiling used genomic DNA as template. TCRdb itself ran the reads through MiXCR, one entry per CDR3 protein. This sample has approximately 200,000 distinct CDR3 sequences, with over 55% found just once. Germline CDR1 GTSNPN, CDR2 SVGIG (reference sequence). The V end was cut by 0 bases, the J end by 7 bases, with 12 bases between. CDR3 size: 13 residues. A word on this clonotype: Its antigen is unidentified.

The origin of this receptor is a human donor in good health. The sample taken for sequencing was sorted CD4+, CD8+, or CD8+CD57+ T cells (not recorded which) from PBMCs. This chain joins TRBV30 and TRBJ1-1; unclear D gene. CDR3 protein: CAWSVGAGFEAFF. For the CDR3, the DNA is TGTGCCTGGAGTGTAGGCGCGGGGTTTGAAGCTTTCTTT.